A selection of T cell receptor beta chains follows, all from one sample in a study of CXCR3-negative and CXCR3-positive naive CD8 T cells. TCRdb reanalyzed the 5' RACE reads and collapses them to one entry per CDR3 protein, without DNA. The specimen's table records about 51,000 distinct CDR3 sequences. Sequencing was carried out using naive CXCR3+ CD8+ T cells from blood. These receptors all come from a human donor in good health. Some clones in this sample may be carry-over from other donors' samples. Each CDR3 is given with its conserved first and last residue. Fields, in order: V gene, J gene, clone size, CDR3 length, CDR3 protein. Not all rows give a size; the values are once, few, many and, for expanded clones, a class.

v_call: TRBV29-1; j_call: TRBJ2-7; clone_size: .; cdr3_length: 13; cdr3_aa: CSVQGPRGYEQYF
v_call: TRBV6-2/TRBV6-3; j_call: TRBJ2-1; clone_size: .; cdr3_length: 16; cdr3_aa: CASLKGMGSPYNEQFF
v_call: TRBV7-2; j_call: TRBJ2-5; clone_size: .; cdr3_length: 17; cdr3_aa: CASSLLLAGGHQETQYF
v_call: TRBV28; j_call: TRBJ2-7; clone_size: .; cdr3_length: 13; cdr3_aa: CASSLSRAYEQYF
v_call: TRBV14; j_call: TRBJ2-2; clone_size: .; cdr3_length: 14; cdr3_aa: CASSQNWGAGELFF
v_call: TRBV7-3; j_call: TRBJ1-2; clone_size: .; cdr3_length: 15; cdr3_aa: CASSLFHLGGDGYTF
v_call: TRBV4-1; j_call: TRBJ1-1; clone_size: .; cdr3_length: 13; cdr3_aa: CASSQVLNTEAFF
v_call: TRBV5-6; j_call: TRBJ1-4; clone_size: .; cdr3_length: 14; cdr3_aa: CASSSDSLNEKLFF
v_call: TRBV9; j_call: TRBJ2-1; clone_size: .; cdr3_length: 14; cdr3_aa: CASSIEVSYNEQFF
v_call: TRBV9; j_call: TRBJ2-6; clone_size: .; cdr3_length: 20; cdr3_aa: CASSVVGLAGVSTGANVLTF
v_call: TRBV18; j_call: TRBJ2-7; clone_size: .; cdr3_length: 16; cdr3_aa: CASSPEDRTHPYEQYF
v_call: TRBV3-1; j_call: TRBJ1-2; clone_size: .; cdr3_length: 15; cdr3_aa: CASSEDPTATQGYTF
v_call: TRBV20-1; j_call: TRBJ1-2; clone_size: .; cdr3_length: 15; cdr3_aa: CGARPWGQGTYGYTF
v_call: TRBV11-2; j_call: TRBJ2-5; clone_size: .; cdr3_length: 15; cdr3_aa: CASSFLGSETETQYF
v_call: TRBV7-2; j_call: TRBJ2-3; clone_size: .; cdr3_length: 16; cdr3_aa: CASSSWTSSYTDTQYF
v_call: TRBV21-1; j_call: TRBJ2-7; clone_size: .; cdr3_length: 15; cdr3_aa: CASSNLGQVSYEQYF
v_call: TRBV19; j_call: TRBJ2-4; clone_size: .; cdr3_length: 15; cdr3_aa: CASSPDTGAKNTQYF
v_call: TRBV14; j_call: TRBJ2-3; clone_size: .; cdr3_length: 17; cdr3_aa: CASAISSYSSITDTQYF
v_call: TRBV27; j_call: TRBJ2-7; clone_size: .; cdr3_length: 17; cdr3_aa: CASRLFPGTSAAYEQYF
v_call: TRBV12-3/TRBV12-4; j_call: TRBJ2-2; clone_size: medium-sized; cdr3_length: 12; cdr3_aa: CASSLATGELFF
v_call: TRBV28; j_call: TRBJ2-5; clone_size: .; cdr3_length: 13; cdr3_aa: CASSTPNSETQYF
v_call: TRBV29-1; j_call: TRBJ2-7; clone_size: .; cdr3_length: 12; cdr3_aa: CSVPWQNGEQYF
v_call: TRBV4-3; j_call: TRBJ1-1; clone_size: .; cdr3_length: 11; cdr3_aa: CASSQGFEAFF
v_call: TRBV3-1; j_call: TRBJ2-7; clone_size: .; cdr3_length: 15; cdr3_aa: CASSQETGAPYEQYF
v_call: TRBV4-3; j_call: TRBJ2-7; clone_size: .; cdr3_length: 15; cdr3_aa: CASSQAASSSYEQYF
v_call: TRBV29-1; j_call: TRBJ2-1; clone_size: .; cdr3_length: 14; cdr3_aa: CSVEEAGRANEQFF
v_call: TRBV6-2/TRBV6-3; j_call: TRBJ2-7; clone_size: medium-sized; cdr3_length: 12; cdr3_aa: CASSDRAYEQYF
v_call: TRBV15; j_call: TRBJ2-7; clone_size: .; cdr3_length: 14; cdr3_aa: CATSLRSLSYEQYF
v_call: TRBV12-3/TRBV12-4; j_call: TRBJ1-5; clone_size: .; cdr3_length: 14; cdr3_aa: CASSGWGDNQPQHF
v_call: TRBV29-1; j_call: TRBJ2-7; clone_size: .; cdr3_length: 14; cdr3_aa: CSVEVTGSTYEQYF
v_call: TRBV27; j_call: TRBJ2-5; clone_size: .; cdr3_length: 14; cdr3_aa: CASLNLANPETQYF
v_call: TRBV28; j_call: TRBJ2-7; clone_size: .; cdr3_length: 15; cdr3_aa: CASSLSAEPSYEQYF
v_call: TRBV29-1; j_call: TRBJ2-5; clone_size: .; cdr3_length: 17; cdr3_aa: CSVVPLSDTGKQETQYF
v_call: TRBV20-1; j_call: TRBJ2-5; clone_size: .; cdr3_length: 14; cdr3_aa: CSAKDRLARETQYF
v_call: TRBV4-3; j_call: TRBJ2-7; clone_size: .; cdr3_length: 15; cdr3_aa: CASSQERHGLYEQYF